The T cell receptor beta chain under discussion was sequenced for a study of immune characterization of retroperitoneal liposarcoma. The CDR3 runs 15 residues. V lost 6 bases, J lost 3 bases, and 15 bases lay in between. The germline CDR1 and CDR2 sequences are MNHNS and SASEGT. MiXCR, run by TCRdb on the PCR reads, gives a single entry per CDR3 protein. The table has around 13,000 distinct CDR3 sequences, about 45% seen once. This clonotype rates as medium-sized. This chain joins TRBV6-1 and TRBJ2-1; weak D call: TRBD2 (7 bases). The sample taken for sequencing was tumor tissue. This receptor was obtained from a female donor with retroperitoneal liposarcoma. Here the CDR3 reads CASSSPGGSYNEQFF. For the CDR3, the DNA is TGTGCCAGCAGCTCCCCGGGGGGCAGCTACAATGAGCAGTTCTTC.